Listed below are T cell receptor beta chains from one sample, sequenced in a study of cytomegalovirus exposure and HLA in healthy donors. Profiled with immunoSEQ multiplex PCR; TCRdb holds only in-frame clones, not every one. Of 130,000 to 150,000 clones listed, approximately 80% are singletons. The sample taken for sequencing was PBMCs. These receptors were obtained from a male donor in good health and CMV-seropositive. Both conserved end residues are part of each CDR3. A D gene is named only where the DNA matches it firmly. Part of the rows lack a size; the others show once, few, many or a class for expanded clones.

CDR3 DNA: TGCAGCGTTGCCGGGACAGTCGTTGGCTACACCTTC
CDR3 protein: CSVAGTVVGYTF
J gene: TRBJ1-2
V gene: TRBV29-1
D gene: TRBD1
clone size: few

CDR3 DNA: TGTGCCAGCAGTTTATACCCCAGGGCAGGGGTTAGGAACACTGAAGCTTTCTTT
CDR3 protein: CASSLYPRAGVRNTEAFF
J gene: TRBJ1-1
V gene: TRBV28
D gene: .
clone size: few

CDR3 DNA: TGTGCCAGTCTGGGGGAAGCGCGGGAGGGCCAGTACGAGCAGTACTTC
CDR3 protein: CASLGEAREGQYEQYF
J gene: TRBJ2-7
V gene: TRBV19
D gene: TRBD2
clone size: .

CDR3 DNA: TGTGCCAGCAGTTACTCTGGCAGGGTTGTATCAGATACGCAGTATTTT
CDR3 protein: CASSYSGRVVSDTQYF
J gene: TRBJ2-3
V gene: TRBV6-5
D gene: .
clone size: .

CDR3 DNA: TGTGCCAGCAGCCTCTTAGCTGGAGGGTCGTCCGAGCAGTACTTC
CDR3 protein: CASSLLAGGSSEQYF
J gene: TRBJ2-7
V gene: TRBV4-2
D gene: .
clone size: .

CDR3 DNA: TGCGCCAGCAGCTTGCCTACCAGACAGGGCGAGGGCTCTGGGGCCAACGTCCTGACTTTC
CDR3 protein: CASSLPTRQGEGSGANVLTF
J gene: TRBJ2-6
V gene: TRBV5-1
D gene: TRBD1
clone size: .

CDR3 DNA: TGTGCCAGCTCACCACTAGGGGGCGCGGAGCAGCCCCAGCATTTT
CDR3 protein: CASSPLGGAEQPQHF
J gene: TRBJ1-5
V gene: TRBV18
D gene: TRBD1
clone size: .

CDR3 DNA: TGTTCCAGCAGCTCCGGGACAGAGAACACTGAAGCTTTCTTT
CDR3 protein: CSSSSGTENTEAFF
J gene: TRBJ1-1
V gene: TRBV7-9
D gene: TRBD1
clone size: .

CDR3 DNA: TGTGCCAGCAGCGGACAGGGACAATCGGCACCCCTCCACTTT
CDR3 protein: CASSGQGQSAPLHF
J gene: TRBJ1-6
V gene: TRBV9
D gene: TRBD1
clone size: .

CDR3 DNA: TGTGCCAGCAGCTCGGGACTAGCGGGCCTTCGCGACACCGGGGAGCTGTTTTTT
CDR3 protein: CASSSGLAGLRDTGELFF
J gene: TRBJ2-2
V gene: TRBV5-4
D gene: TRBD2
clone size: .

CDR3 DNA: TGTGCCAGCGTAAGCCGCCCCGACACTGAAGCTTTCTTT
CDR3 protein: CASVSRPDTEAFF
J gene: TRBJ1-1
V gene: TRBV5-4
D gene: .
clone size: .

CDR3 DNA: TGCGCCAGCAGCCAAGACAGTCCAGCGGGAGGGCGAAATGAGCAGTTCTTC
CDR3 protein: CASSQDSPAGGRNEQFF
J gene: TRBJ2-1
V gene: TRBV4-3
D gene: TRBD2
clone size: .

CDR3 DNA: TGTGCCAGCAGACTAACGGCGGGAGGGCCTCGGCAGTTCTTC
CDR3 protein: CASRLTAGGPRQFF
J gene: TRBJ2-1
V gene: TRBV28
D gene: TRBD2
clone size: .

CDR3 DNA: TGTGCCAGCAGCTTAGCTGGCCAGGGGGCGCGGGGTGAAAAACTGTTTTTT
CDR3 protein: CASSLAGQGARGEKLFF
J gene: TRBJ1-4
V gene: TRBV7-8
D gene: TRBD1
clone size: .

CDR3 DNA: TGCAGCGTCGAAAACCCCCGACAGGGGAACGAGCAGTACTTC
CDR3 protein: CSVENPRQGNEQYF
J gene: TRBJ2-7
V gene: TRBV29-1
D gene: TRBD1
clone size: .

CDR3 DNA: TGTGCCATCAGTGGCGGCAGGGAAGAGACCCAGTACTTC
CDR3 protein: CAISGGREETQYF
J gene: TRBJ2-5
V gene: TRBV10-3
D gene: .
clone size: .

CDR3 DNA: TGCGCCAGCAGCCAAGATCGTCAGGGGTTAAATGAGCAGTTCTTC
CDR3 protein: CASSQDRQGLNEQFF
J gene: TRBJ2-1
V gene: TRBV4-1
D gene: .
clone size: .

CDR3 DNA: TGTTCCAGCAGCCAAAGCAGGCGCGATGAGCAGTTCTTC
CDR3 protein: CSSSQSRRDEQFF
J gene: TRBJ2-1
V gene: TRBV7-9
D gene: .
clone size: .

CDR3 DNA: TGCAGCGTTGTAAGTCAGGGTGTAAGCTCCTACAATGAGCAGTTCTTC
CDR3 protein: CSVVSQGVSSYNEQFF
J gene: TRBJ2-1
V gene: TRBV29-1
D gene: .
clone size: .

CDR3 DNA: TGCGCCAGCAGCTTGGTTGGTTATACGGGACAGACTGAAAAACTGTTTTTT
CDR3 protein: CASSLVGYTGQTEKLFF
J gene: TRBJ1-4
V gene: TRBV5-1
D gene: TRBD1
clone size: few

CDR3 DNA: TGTGCCAGCTCACCACCAAACGGTCCGAACACTGAAGCTTTCTTT
CDR3 protein: CASSPPNGPNTEAFF
J gene: TRBJ1-1
V gene: TRBV18
D gene: .
clone size: .